Described below is a single T cell receptor beta chain sequence and its context. Donors were healthy HIV-negative adults without recent acute infections or vaccinations. The data originate from a study of shared clonotypes between healthy human individuals. CDR3 length equals 16 residues. With 6 bases clipped from V and 0 bases from J, the junction kept 4 bases outside the gene matches. Germline V gives CDR1 SNHLY, CDR2 FYNNEI. Original analysis: ImmunoSEQ only sent back junction sequences with no quality scores, so filtering was done differently. Assay: immunoSEQ multiplex PCR; the TCRdb copy retains only in-frame clones and omits some. V, J and clone size are those of that table, while D and trimming were read from the DNA. The repertoire holds fewer than 600,000 clones, with 75% to 85% as singletons.

The receptor was isolated from a woman aged 35 to 49 in good health. Some clones in this sample may be carry-over from other donors' samples. The specimen was PBMCs. The chain uses TRBV2 and TRBJ2-7; 14 bases agree with TRBD2. CDR3 in DNA: TGTGCCAGCAGAGGAGGGACTAGCGGGAGCTCCTACGAGCAGTACTTC. As protein: CASRGGTSGSSYEQYF.